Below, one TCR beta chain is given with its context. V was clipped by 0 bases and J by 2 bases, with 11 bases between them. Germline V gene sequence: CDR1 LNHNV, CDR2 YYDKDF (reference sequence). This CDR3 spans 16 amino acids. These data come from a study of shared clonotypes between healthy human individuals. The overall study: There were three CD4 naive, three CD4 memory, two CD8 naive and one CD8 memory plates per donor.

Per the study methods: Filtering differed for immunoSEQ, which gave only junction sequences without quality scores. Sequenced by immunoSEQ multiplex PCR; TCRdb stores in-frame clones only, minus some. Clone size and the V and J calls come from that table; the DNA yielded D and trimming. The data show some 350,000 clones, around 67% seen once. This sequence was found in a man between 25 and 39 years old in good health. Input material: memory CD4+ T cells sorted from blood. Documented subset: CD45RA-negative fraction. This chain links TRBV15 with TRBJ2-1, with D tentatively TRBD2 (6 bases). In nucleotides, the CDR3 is TGTGCCACCAGCAGAGATAGGGTAGCGGCCTACAATGAGCAGTTCTTC. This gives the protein CATSRDRVAAYNEQFF.